This TCR beta chain originates from a study of blood T cell repertoires in COVID-19. Background on the study: T cells, B-cell-depleted T cells, or PBMCs supplied cDNA or gDNA.

This CDR3 has 17 amino acids. Looked up from germline, CDR1 is SGHRS and CDR2 is YFSETQ. With 4 bases removed from V and 7 bases from J, the gap between germline ends came to 21 bases. Original data processing: By means of reference gene primer amplification, nucleated cell counts were estimated. The repertoire was sequenced with immunoSEQ multiplex PCR; TCRdb's copy has only in-frame clones and lacks some. V and J calls and clone size are copied from that table; D and trimming were computed from the DNA. The sample has fewer than 40,000 clones, almost 85% seen once. This sequence joins TRBV5-1 and TRBJ1-6, with a tentative D call TRBD1 (6 bases). The specimen sequenced was peripheral blood. This sequence was found in a human donor in a cohort sampled during active COVID-19. The CDR3 DNA sequence: TGCGCCAGCAGCAACAACGTACAGGGAGTCTCCAATTCACCCCTCCACTTT. Translation gives CASSNNVQGVSNSPLHF.